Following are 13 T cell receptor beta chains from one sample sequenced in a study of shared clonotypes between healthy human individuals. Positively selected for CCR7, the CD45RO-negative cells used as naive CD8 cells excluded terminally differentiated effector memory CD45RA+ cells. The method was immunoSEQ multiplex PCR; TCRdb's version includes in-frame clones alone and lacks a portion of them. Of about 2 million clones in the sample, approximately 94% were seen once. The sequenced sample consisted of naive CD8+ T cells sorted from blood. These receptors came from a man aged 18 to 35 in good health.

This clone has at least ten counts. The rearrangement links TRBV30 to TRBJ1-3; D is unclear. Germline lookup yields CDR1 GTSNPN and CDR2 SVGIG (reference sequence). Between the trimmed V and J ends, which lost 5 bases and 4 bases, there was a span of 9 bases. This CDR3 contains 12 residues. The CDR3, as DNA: TGTGCCTGGGGAACTCTGGGAAACACCATATATTTT. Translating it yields CAWGTLGNTIYF.

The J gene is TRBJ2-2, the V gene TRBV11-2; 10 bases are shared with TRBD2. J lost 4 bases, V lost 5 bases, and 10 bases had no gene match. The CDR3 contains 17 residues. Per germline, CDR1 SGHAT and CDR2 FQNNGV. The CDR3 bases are TGTGCCAGCAGCCCCATCCGGACTAGCGGTAGCACCGGGGAGCTGTTTTTT. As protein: CASSPIRTSGSTGELFF.

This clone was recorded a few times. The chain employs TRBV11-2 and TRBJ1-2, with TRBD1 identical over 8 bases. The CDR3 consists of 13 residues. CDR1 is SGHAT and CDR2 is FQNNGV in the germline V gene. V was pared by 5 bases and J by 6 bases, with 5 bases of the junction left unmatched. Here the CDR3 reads CASSQGQGHGYTF. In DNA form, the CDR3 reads TGTGCCAGCAGCCAAGGACAGGGTCATGGCTACACCTTC.

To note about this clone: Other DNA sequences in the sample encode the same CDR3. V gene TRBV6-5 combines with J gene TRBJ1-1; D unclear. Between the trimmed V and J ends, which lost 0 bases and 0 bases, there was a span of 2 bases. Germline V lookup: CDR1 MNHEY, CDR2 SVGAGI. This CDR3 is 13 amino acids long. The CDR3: CASSYSLNTEAFF. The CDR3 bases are TGTGCCAGCAGTTACTCTCTGAACACTGAAGCTTTCTTT.

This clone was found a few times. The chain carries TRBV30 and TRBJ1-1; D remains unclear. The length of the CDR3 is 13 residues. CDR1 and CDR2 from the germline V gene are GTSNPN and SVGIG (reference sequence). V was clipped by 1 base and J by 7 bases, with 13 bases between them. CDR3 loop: CAWSGTSLDEAFF. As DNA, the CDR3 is TGTGCCTGGAGTGGAACAAGCCTTGATGAAGCTTTCTTT.

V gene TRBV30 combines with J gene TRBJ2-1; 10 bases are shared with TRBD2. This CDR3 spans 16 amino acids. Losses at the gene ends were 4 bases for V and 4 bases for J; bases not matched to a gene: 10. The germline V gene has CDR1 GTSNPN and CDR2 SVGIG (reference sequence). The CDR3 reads CAWTLGRTSGYNEQFF. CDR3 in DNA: TGTGCCTGGACTCTTGGAAGGACTAGCGGATACAATGAGCAGTTCTTC. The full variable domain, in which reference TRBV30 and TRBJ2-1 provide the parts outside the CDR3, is SQTIHQWPATLVQPVGSPLSLECTVEGTSNPNLYWYRQAAGRGLQLLFYSVGIGQISSEVPQNLSASRPQDRQFILSSKKLLLSDSGFYLCAWTLGRTSGYNEQFFGPGTRLTVL.

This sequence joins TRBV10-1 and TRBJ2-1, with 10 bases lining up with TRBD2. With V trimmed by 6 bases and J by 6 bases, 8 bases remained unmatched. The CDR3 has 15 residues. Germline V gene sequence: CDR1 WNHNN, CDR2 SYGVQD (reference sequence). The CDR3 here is CASSFLAGEVNEQFF. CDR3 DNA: TGCGCCAGCAGCTTCCTAGCGGGAGAAGTCAATGAGCAGTTCTTC.

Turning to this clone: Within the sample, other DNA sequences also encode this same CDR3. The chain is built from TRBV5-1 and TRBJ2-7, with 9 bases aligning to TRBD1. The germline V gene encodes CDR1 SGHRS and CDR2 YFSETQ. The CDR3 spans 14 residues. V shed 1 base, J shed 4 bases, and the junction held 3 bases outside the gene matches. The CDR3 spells CASSLMGQGYEQYF. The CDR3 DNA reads TGCGCCAGCAGCTTGATGGGACAGGGTTACGAGCAGTACTTC.

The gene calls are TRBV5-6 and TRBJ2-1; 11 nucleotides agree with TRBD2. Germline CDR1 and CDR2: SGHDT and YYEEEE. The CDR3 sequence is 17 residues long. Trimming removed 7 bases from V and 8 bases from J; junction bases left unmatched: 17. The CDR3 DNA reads TGTGCCAGCCCCCCATGGCCGGGACTAGCGGAGCAGGATGAGCAGTTCTTC. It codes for CASPPWPGLAEQDEQFF.

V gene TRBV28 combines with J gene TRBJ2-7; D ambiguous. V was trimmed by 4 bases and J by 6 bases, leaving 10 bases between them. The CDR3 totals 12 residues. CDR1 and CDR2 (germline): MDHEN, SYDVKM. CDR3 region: CASSWAVPEQYF. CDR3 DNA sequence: TGTGCCAGCAGTTGGGCGGTTCCCGAGCAGTACTTC. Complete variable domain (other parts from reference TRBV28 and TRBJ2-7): DVKVTQSSRYLVKRTGEKVFLECVQDMDHENMFWYRQDPGLGLRLIYFSYDVKMKEKGDIPEGYSVSREKKERFSLILESASTNQTSMYLCASSWAVPEQYFGPGTRLTVT.

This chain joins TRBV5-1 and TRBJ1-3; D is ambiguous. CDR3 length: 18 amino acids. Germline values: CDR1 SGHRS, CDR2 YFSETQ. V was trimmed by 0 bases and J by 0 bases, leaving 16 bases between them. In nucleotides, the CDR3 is TGCGCCAGCAGCTTGGGCATAAACGGGCCCTACTCTGGAAACACCATATATTTT. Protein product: CASSLGINGPYSGNTIYF. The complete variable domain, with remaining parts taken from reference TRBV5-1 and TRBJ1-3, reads KAGVTQTPRYLIKTRGQQVTLSCSPISGHRSVSWYQQTPGQGLQFLFEYFSETQRNKGNFPGRFSGRQFSNSRSEMNVSTLELGDSALYLCASSLGINGPYSGNTIYFGEGSWLTVV.

CDR3 region: CASSFPAGATEAFF. The CDR3 region has the DNA TGTGCCAGCAGCTTCCCCGCTGGGGCCACTGAAGCTTTCTTT. The chain is built from TRBV5-6 and TRBJ1-1; D possibly corresponds to TRBD1 (5 bases). CDR1 is SGHDT and CDR2 is YYEEEE in the germline V gene. The CDR3 totals 14 residues. The ends were cut back, 2 bases at V and 4 bases at J, with 12 bases in the middle.

CDR3 protein: CASSLWPTNNEQFF. The DNA for the CDR3 is TGTGCCAGCAGTTTGTGGCCTACGAACAATGAGCAGTTCTTC. This rearrangement joins TRBV27 to TRBJ2-1; the D is unclear. Germline V gene lookup returns CDR1 MNHEY and CDR2 SMNVEV (reference sequence). V shed 3 bases and J shed 5 bases, with 11 bases lying between them. CDR3 length equals 14 residues.